This entry concerns a single T cell receptor beta chain. Per the authors' pipeline: Scientists estimated how many nucleated cells there were by amplifying reference gene primers. Sequencing used immunoSEQ multiplex PCR; TCRdb keeps in-frame clones, though not all of them. The V and J calls and the clone size are those of that table, but D and trimming were determined from the DNA. This repertoire shows fewer than 200,000 clones, roughly 84% found once; its top ten account for approximately 5.4%. The sample comes from a study of blood T cell repertoires in COVID-19. About the research overall: T cells, B-cell-depleted T cells, or PBMCs provided the cDNA or gDNA that served as material.

Sequenced: peripheral blood. This clonotype was sampled from a woman between 45 and 65 years old with COVID-19, enrolled during active disease.

The chain's CDR3 is CASSNTGGASGYTF. The CDR3 DNA reads as TGTGCCAGCTCCAACACAGGGGGCGCGAGCGGCTACACCTTC. V and J are TRBV18 and TRBJ1-2, with 9 bases aligning to TRBD1. Germline CDR1 KGHSH, CDR2 LQKENI. There are 14 residues in the CDR3. With V trimmed by 6 bases and J by 8 bases, 10 bases remained unmatched.